What follows are 24 T cell receptor beta chains derived from one specimen sequenced in a study of regulatory T cells in long-lasting Graves disease. The TCR beta library used iRepertoire HTBI primers with Arm-PCR amplification of CDR3. TCRdb independently ran MiXCR on the multiplex PCR reads; one entry per CDR3 protein. Found here are approximately 490,000 distinct CDR3 sequences, about 17% of them singletons; the top ten hold 12%. Documented time point: newly diagnosed GD, antithyroid drugs for less than 3 months. PBMC-derived RNA was used for the TCR library. These same data were also listed under a study on T cells in Graves' hyperthyroidism and ophthalmopathy.

The sequencing here drew on peripheral blood mononuclear cells (PBMCs), taken at new diagnosis, from a patient treated with antithyroid drugs. The source of these receptors is a middle-aged man with Graves disease.

This clonotype was detected a few times. Since a much larger clone is just one base distant, this may be a read error. The V and J genes are TRBV28 and TRBJ2-3, with 7 bases matching TRBD1. The DNA end lines up better with TRBJ2-7; the J call may be wrong. This CDR3 contains 14 residues. Germline CDR1 and CDR2: MDHEN and SYDVKM. CDR3 residues: CASSPQWTGDGQYF. The CDR3 DNA sequence: TGTGCCAGCAGTCCTCAATGGACAGGAGACGGGCAGTACTTC.

This sequence joins TRBV10-2 and TRBJ1-5; TRBD1 agrees at 8 bases. Per germline, CDR1 WSHSY and CDR2 SAAADI. CDR3 size: 13 residues. V was pared by 6 bases and J by 3 bases, with 1 base of the junction left unmatched. The CDR3 DNA reads as TGCGCCAGCAGGGACAGGGACAATCAGCCCCAGCATTTT. It translates to CASRDRDNQPQHF.

The sample holds a few counts of this clonotype. This chain uses TRBV7-9 with TRBJ2-1; D possibly corresponds to TRBD2 (6 bases). The germline V and J ends were trimmed by 1 base and 9 bases, with 13 bases remaining between them. The CDR3 loop spans 14 amino acids. Per germline, CDR1 SEHNR and CDR2 FQNEAQ (reference sequence). The CDR3 sequence: CASSLVGGLSEQFF. CDR3 bases: TGTGCCAGCAGCTTAGTGGGAGGACTAAGTGAGCAGTTCTTC.

In this sample, this clonotype turned up many times. This chain joins TRBV7-9 and TRBJ1-2; TRBD1 is a possible D gene (6 bases). Germline CDR1 is SEHNR and CDR2 is FQNEAQ (reference sequence). The CDR3 loop spans 18 amino acids. Trimming left V 3 bases short and J 2 bases short, with 22 bases between. CDR3: CASSFPPWRQGTNYGYTF. The CDR3 bases are TGTGCCAGCAGCTTCCCGCCGTGGCGCCAGGGGACGAACTATGGCTACACCTTC.

This clonotype was detected many times. This chain links TRBV6-2 or TRBV6-3 with TRBJ2-7; D not resolved. V gave up 7 bases and J gave up 6 bases, with 19 bases separating them. Germline CDR1 and CDR2: MNHEY and SVGEGT. CDR3 length: 14 residues. For the CDR3, the DNA is TGTGCCAGCACCCCAGGTGTAGAGTCCCGCGAGCAGTACTTC. Translating gives CASTPGVESREQYF.

This clonotype was counted ten times or more. The CDR3 sequence is CASSYPPGQTQYF. DNA of the CDR3: TGTGCCAGCAGTTACCCCCCGGGACAGACGCAGTATTTT. The chain combines TRBV6-2 or TRBV6-3 with TRBJ2-3; 7 bases match TRBD1. Per germline, CDR1 MNHEY and CDR2 SVGEGT. The CDR3 has 13 residues. Germline trimming cut 2 bases from V and 9 bases from J; bases unmatched to any gene: 5.

The table lists this clonotype with a few counts. A read error is possible here, since a much larger clone lies one base away. The CDR3 loop is CASSPPGLYGCTF. CDR3 sequence (DNA): TGTGCCAGCAGCCCGCCCGGACTTTACGGCTGCACCTTC. V gene TRBV12-3 or TRBV12-4 combines with J gene TRBJ1-2; D ambiguous. CDR3 length: 13 amino acids.

This clonotype was found many times. V usage is TRBV24-1 and J usage is TRBJ2-3, with 10 bases matching TRBD2. Per the germline V gene, CDR1 is KGHDR and CDR2 is SFDVKD. V dropped 0 bases and J dropped 6; count of bases not matched to a gene: 5. The CDR3 has 16 amino acids. The CDR3 DNA sequence: TGTGCCACCAGTGATTTGACTAGCGGGAATGTGGATACGCAGTATTTT. As protein: CATSDLTSGNVDTQYF.

Concerning this clonotype: A read error may explain this, as a much larger clone is one base away. The V and J genes are TRBV9 and TRBJ2-2; the match to TRBD1 covers 11 bases. Germline V lookup: CDR1 SGDLS, CDR2 YYNGEE. The CDR3 extends over 18 amino acids. DNA of the CDR3: TGTGCCAGCAGCGTCAGGACAGGGGGCCCTACTAACACCGGGGATCTGTTTTTT. It yields the protein CASSVRTGGPTNTGDLFF. Full variable domain (missing parts from reference TRBV9 and TRBJ2-2): DSGVTQTPKHLITATGQRVTLRCSPRSGDLSVYWYQQSLDQGLQFLIQYYNGEERAKGNILERFSAQQFPDLHSELNLSSLELGDSALYFCASSVRTGGPTNTGDLFFGEGSRLTVL.

This chain links TRBV30 with TRBJ2-4, with D maybe TRBD1 (5 bases). The CDR3 is made up of 12 amino acids. The germline V and J ends were trimmed by 7 bases and 9 bases, with 16 bases remaining between them. CDR1 GTSNPN and CDR2 SVGIG come from the germline V gene (reference sequence). DNA of the CDR3: TGTGCCTTAAGTGGGTGGCAGGGCATTCAGTACTTC. As protein: CALSGWQGIQYF.

This clonotype was observed once. V is TRBV6-1 and J is TRBJ2-4, with 13 bases lining up with TRBD2. This CDR3 spans 17 amino acids. Trimming took 6 bases from V and 2 from J; bases not matched to a gene: 7. The germline V gene encodes CDR1 MNHNS and CDR2 SASEGT. CDR3 bases: TGTGCCAGCAGCCTTACACTAGCGGGAGGGACCAAAAACATTCAGTACTTC. Translated: CASSLTLAGGTKNIQYF.

The genes are TRBV18 and TRBJ2-2, with D perhaps matching TRBD2 (5 bases). Germline loops: CDR1 KGHSH, CDR2 LQKENI. Trimming took 2 bases from V and 0 from J, leaving 10 bases between them. CDR3 size: 16 residues. The CDR3 spells CASSPTGNANTGELFF. CDR3 coding DNA: TGTGCCAGCTCACCAACGGGGAATGCGAACACCGGGGAGCTGTTTTTT.

The rearrangement uses TRBV28 and TRBJ2-1, with TRBD2 matching 14 bases. The V gene end was trimmed by 6 bases and the J gene end by 4 bases; junction bases not matched to a gene: 8. This CDR3 has 17 residues. Germline-derived CDR1 and CDR2 are MDHEN and SYDVKM. The CDR3 reads CASRPGTSGSWYNEQFF. The CDR3 DNA follows: TGTGCCAGCAGACCCGGGACTAGCGGGAGTTGGTACAATGAGCAGTTCTTC.

This clonotype was recorded at least ten times. This chain links TRBV2 with TRBJ1-1; D might be TRBD1 (6 bases). Germline V gene lookup returns CDR1 SNHLY and CDR2 FYNNEI. Deletions cut 8 bases from V and 0 bases from J, with 13 bases between. This CDR3 region has 14 residues. This CDR3 is CASGRDTMNTEAFF. The DNA for the CDR3 is TGTGCCAGCGGCAGGGACACCATGAACACTGAAGCTTTCTTT.

Notes on this clonotype: A much larger clone lies one base from this, so it may be a read error. As the CDR3 is not closed by the conserved phenylalanine or tryptophan, this likely results from a read error. This chain's CDR3 is CASSIHTGQGTSLNYGYTL. CDR3 coding DNA: TGCGCCAGCAGCATTCACACGGGACAGGGGACCAGTCTCAACTATGGCTACACCCTC. The chain has TRBV5-1 and TRBJ1-2, with 10 bases identical to TRBD1. The V gene's germline CDR1 is SGHRS and CDR2 YFSETQ. The CDR3 sequence is 19 residues long. After removal of 4 bases from V and 2 bases from J, the junction contained 17 bases not matched to a gene.

This clonotype has at least ten counts. The chain has TRBV7-2 and TRBJ1-2; TRBD1 matches at 7 bases. The ends lost 3 bases at V and 4 bases at J; junction bases unmatched: 11. Germline assignment: CDR1 SGHTA and CDR2 FQGNSA. The CDR3 is 16 residues long. This CDR3 is CASSFKPGQPRYGYTF. CDR3 nucleotides: TGTGCCAGCAGCTTCAAGCCGGGACAGCCTCGCTATGGCTACACCTTC.

This clonotype was found a few times. This chain uses TRBV20-1 with TRBJ2-3, with 10 bases fitting TRBD2. V shed 3 bases and J 3 bases; nucleotides not matched to a gene: 9. Germline CDR1 is DFQATT and CDR2 is SNEGSKA (reference sequence). The CDR3 consists of 16 residues. The CDR3 loop is CSASRPSGSGTDTQYF. DNA for the CDR3: TGCAGTGCTAGTCGGCCTAGCGGGAGTGGGACAGATACGCAGTATTTT.

On this clonotype itself: This sequence may be a read error, since a much larger clone differs from it by one base. This chain joins TRBV6-1 and TRBJ1-6; 12 nucleotides agree with TRBD1. The CDR3 length is 19 residues. Germline loops: CDR1 MNHNS, CDR2 SASEGT. CDR3 sequence: CASTLTPGQGALNNPPLHF. The CDR3 DNA reads TGTGCCAGCACCCTCACCCCGGGACAGGGGGCTCTAAATAATCCACCCCTCCACTTT.

Many counts were recorded for this clonotype. The chain joins TRBV6-5 to TRBJ2-1; D is possibly TRBD1 (5 bases). V was clipped by 4 bases and J by 9 bases, with 10 bases between them. Looked up from germline, CDR1 is MNHEY and CDR2 is SVGAGI. This CDR3 has 12 residues. As DNA, the CDR3 is TGTGCCAGCAGTTCCTGGGGCATTGAGCAGTTCTTC. Protein sequence: CASSSWGIEQFF.

This clonotype was observed a few times. This chain joins TRBV10-3 and TRBJ2-5, with D possibly matching TRBD2 (5 bases). Trimming left V 2 bases short and J 3 bases short, with 7 bases between. CDR3 length: 13 residues. CDR1 is ENHRY and CDR2 is SYGVKD in the germline V gene. CDR3 protein: CAISEKGEETQYF. For the CDR3, the DNA is TGTGCCATCAGTGAGAAGGGAGAAGAGACCCAGTACTTC.

This clonotype was picked up many times. The V and J genes are TRBV6-1 and TRBJ2-3; D not certain. Deletions cut 6 bases from V and 5 bases from J, with 15 bases between. The germline CDR1 and CDR2 sequences are MNHNS and SASEGT. This CDR3 contains 14 residues. DNA of the CDR3: TGTGCCAGCAGCGCAGGTCGTATGGTAGATACGCAGTATTTT. It specifies CASSAGRMVDTQYF.

There are many counts of this clonotype. V usage is TRBV5-1 and J usage is TRBJ2-7; TRBD1 matches 8 bases. V shed 0 bases, J shed 4 bases, and the junction held 9 bases outside the gene matches. The CDR3 extends over 16 amino acids. CDR1 SGHRS and CDR2 YFSETQ come from the germline V gene. The CDR3 DNA follows: TGCGCCAGCAGCTTGGATCTGGACAGGGATTTATACGAGCAGTACTTC. Protein: CASSLDLDRDLYEQYF.

The rearrangement uses TRBV9 and TRBJ2-2, with 9 positions matching TRBD2. J lost 6 bases, V lost 4 bases, and 10 bases had no gene match. CDR3 length: 16 amino acids. In germline, CDR1 is SGDLS, CDR2 YYNGEE. CDR3: CASSRQGSGSAGELFF. The CDR3 DNA is TGTGCCAGCAGCCGCCAGGGTAGCGGGAGTGCCGGGGAGCTGTTTTTT.

The genes are TRBV14 and TRBJ2-7; D ambiguous. The CDR3 is 11 amino acids. The germline V gene encodes CDR1 SGHDN and CDR2 FVKESK. Trimming shortened V by 2 bases and J by 7 bases, and 6 bases separated the two germline ends. The CDR3 protein is CASSQFREQYF. The CDR3 DNA reads TGTGCCAGCAGCCAATTCCGTGAGCAGTACTTC.